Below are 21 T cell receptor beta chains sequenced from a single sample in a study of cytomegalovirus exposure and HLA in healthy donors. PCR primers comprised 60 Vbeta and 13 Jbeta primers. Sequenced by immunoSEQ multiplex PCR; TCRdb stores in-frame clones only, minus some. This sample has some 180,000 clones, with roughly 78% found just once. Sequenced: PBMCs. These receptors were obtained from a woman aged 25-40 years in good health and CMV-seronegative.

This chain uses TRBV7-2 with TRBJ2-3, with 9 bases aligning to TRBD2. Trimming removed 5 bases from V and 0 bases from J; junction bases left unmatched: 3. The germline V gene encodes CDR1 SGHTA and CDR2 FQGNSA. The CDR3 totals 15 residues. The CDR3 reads CASSMSGGSTDTQYF. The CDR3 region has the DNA TGTGCCAGCAGCATGAGCGGGGGGAGCACAGATACGCAGTATTTT. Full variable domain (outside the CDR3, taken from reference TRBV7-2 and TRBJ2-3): GAGVSQSPSNKVTEKGKDVELRCDPISGHTALYWYRQSLGQGLEFLIYFQGNSAPDKSGLPSDRFSAERTGGSVSTLTIQRTQQEDSAVYLCASSMSGGSTDTQYFGPGTRLTVL.

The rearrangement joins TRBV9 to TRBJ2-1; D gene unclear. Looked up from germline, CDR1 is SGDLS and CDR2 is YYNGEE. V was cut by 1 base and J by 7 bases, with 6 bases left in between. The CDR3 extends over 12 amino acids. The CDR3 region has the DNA TGTGCCAGCAGCGTATACCTAAATGAGCAGTTCTTC. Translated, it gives CASSVYLNEQFF.

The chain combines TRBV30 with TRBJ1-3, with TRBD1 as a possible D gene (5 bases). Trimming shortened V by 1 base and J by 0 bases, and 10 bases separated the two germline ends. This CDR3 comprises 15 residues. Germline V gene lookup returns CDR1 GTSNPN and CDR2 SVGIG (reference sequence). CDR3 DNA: TGTGCCTGGAGTGAGCAGGGATACTCTGGAAACACCATATATTTT. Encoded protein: CAWSEQGYSGNTIYF.

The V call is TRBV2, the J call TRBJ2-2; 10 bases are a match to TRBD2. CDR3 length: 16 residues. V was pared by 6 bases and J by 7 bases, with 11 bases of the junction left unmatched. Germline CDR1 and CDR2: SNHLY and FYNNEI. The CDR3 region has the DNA TGTGCCAGCAGCCCCATACTAGCGGGGCTGGGCGGGGAGCTGTTTTTT. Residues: CASSPILAGLGGELFF.

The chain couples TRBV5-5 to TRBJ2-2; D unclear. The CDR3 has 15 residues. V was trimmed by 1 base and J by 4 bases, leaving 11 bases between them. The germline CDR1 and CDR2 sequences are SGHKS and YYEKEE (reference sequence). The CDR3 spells CASSLHTRGTGELFF. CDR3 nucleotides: TGTGCCAGCAGCTTGCATACCCGAGGCACCGGGGAGCTGTTTTTT.

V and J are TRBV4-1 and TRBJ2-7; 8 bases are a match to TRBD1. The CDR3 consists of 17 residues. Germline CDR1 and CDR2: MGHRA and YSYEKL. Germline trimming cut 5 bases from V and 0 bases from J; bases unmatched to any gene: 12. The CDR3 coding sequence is TGCGCCAGCAGCACGAGCGTGGGGACAGGCCGCTCCTACGAGCAGTACTTC. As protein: CASSTSVGTGRSYEQYF.

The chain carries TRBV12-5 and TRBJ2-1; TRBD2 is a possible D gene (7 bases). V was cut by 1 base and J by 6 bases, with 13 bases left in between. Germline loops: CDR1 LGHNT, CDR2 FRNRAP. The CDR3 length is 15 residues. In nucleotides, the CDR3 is TGTGCTAGTGGTTTGGGGCCGGGGGGCCTCAATGAGCAGTTCTTC. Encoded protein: CASGLGPGGLNEQFF.

The CDR3 loop reads CASSSVGQTGNTIYF. The CDR3 nucleotides read TGCGCCAGCAGCAGTGTTGGGCAAACTGGAAACACCATATATTTT. The chain has TRBV5-1 and TRBJ1-3; D unclear. From germline, CDR1 is SGHRS and CDR2 YFSETQ. The CDR3 loop spans 15 amino acids. V lost 4 bases to trimming and J lost 2 bases, with 13 bases between them.

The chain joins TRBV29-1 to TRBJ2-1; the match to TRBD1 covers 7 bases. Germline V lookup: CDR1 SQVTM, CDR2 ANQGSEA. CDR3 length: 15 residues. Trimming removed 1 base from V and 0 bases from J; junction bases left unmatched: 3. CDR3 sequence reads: CSVEVSGGSYNEQFF. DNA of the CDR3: TGCAGCGTTGAAGTTTCAGGGGGCTCCTACAATGAGCAGTTCTTC.

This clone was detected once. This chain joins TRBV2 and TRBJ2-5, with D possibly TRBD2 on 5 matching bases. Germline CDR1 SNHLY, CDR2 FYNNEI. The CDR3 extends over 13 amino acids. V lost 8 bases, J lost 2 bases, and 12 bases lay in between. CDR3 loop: CASPRVGQETQYF. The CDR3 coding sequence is TGTGCCAGCCCGAGGGTGGGGCAAGAGACCCAGTACTTC.

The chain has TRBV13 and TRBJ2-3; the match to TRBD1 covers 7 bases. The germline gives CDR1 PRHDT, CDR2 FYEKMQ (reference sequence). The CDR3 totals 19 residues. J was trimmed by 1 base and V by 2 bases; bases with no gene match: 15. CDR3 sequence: CASSLWYVFGTERTDTQYF. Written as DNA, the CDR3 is TGTGCCAGCAGCTTATGGTATGTATTCGGGACAGAACGCACAGATACGCAGTATTTT.

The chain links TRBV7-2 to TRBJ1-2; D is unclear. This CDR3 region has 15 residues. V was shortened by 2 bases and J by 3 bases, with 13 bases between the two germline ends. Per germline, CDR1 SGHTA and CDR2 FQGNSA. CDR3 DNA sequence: TGTGCCAGCAGCTTATCCCCGGGAGGGCACTATGGCTACACCTTC. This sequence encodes CASSLSPGGHYGYTF.

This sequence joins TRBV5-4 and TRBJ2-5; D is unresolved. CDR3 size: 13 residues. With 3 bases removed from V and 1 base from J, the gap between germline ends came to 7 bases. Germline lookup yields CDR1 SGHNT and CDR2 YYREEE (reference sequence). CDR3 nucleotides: TGTGCCAGCAGCTACAGATCCCAAGAGACCCAGTACTTC. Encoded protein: CASSYRSQETQYF.

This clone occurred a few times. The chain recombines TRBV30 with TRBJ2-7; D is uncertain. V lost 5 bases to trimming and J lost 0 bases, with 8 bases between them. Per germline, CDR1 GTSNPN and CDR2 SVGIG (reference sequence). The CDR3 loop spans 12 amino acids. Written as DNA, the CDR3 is TGTGCCTGGCAACAGCTCTCCTACGAGCAGTACTTC. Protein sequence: CAWQQLSYEQYF.

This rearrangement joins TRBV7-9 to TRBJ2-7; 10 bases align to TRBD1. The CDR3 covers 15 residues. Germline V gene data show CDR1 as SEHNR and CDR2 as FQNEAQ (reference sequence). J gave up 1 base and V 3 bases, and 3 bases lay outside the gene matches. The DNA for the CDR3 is TGTGCCAGCAGCTTCCGGGACAGGGGTTCCTACGAGCAGTACTTC. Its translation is CASSFRDRGSYEQYF.

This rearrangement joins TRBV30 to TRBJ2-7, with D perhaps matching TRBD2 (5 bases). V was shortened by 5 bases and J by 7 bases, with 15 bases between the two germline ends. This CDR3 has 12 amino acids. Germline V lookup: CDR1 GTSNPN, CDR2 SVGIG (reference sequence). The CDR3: CAWGGNTGEQYF. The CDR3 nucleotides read TGTGCCTGGGGAGGCAACACTGGGGAGCAGTACTTC.

The CDR3 coding sequence is TGTGCCAGCAGCCGTTCCTCGGCAGGGGCCGAAAAACTGTTTTTT. It yields the protein CASSRSSAGAEKLFF. V is TRBV6-1 and J is TRBJ1-4, with D possibly matching TRBD1 (6 bases). The CDR3 is 15 residues long. V lost 6 bases, J lost 8 bases, and 19 bases lay in between. Germline V gene sequence: CDR1 MNHNS, CDR2 SASEGT.

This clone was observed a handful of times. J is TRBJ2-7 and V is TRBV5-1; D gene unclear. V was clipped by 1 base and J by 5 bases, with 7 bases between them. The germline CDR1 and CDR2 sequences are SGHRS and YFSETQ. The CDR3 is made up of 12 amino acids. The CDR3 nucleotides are TGCGCCAGCAGCTTGTTTCAAAACGAGCAGTACTTC. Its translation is CASSLFQNEQYF. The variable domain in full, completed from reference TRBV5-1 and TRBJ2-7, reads KAGVTQTPRYLIKTRGQQVTLSCSPISGHRSVSWYQQTPGQGLQFLFEYFSETQRNKGNFPGRFSGRQFSNSRSEMNVSTLELGDSALYLCASSLFQNEQYFGPGTRLTVT.

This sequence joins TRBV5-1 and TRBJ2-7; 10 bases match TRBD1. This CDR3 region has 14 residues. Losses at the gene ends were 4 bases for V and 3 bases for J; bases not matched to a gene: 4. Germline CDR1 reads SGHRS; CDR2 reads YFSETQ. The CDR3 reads CASSPGQGRYEQYF. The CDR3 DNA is TGCGCCAGCAGCCCGGGACAGGGGCGCTACGAGCAGTACTTC.

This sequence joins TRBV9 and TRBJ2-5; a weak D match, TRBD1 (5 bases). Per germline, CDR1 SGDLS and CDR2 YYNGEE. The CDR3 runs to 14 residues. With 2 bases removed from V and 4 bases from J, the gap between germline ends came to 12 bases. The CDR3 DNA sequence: TGTGCCAGCAGCGTCCGACAGCGAGGAGAGACCCAGTACTTC. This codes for CASSVRQRGETQYF. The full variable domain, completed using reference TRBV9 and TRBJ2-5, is DSGVTQTPKHLITATGQRVTLRCSPRSGDLSVYWYQQSLDQGLQFLIQYYNGEERAKGNILERFSAQQFPDLHSELNLSSLELGDSALYFCASSVRQRGETQYFGPGTRLLVL.

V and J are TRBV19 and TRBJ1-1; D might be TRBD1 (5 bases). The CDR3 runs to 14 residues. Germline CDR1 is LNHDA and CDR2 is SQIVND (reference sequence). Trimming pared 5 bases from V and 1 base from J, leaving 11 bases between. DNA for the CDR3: TGTGCCAGTAGTCGGCAGGGCCCGAACACTGAAGCTTTCTTT. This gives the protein CASSRQGPNTEAFF.